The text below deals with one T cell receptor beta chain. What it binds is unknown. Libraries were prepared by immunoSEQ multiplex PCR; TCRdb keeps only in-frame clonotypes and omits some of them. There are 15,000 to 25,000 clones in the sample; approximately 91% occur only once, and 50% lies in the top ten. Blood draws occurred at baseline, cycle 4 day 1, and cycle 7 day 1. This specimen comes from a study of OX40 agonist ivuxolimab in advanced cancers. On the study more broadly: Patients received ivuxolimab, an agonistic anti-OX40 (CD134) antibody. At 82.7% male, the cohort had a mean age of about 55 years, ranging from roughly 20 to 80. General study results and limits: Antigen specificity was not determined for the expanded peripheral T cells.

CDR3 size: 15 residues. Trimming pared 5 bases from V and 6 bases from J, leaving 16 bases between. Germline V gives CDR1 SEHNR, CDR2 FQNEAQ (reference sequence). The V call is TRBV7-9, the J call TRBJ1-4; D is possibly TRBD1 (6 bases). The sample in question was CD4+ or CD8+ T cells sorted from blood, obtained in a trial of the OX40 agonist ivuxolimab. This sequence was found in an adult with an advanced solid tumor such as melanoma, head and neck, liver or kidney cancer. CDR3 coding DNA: TGTGCCAGCAGCACGGACAGTTCGACGTATGAAAAACTGTTTTTT. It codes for CASSTDSSTYEKLFF. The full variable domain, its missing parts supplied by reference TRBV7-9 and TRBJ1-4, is DTGVSQNPRHKITKRGQNVTFRCDPISEHNRLYWYRQTLGQGPEFLTYFQNEAQLEKSRLLSDRFSAERPKGSFSTLEIQRTEQGDSAMYLCASSTDSSTYEKLFFGSGTQLSVL.